Listed here are 20 T cell receptor beta chains from one sample, sequenced in a study of cytomegalovirus exposure and HLA in healthy donors. PCR was performed using 60 Vbeta and 13 Jbeta primers. Assay used: immunoSEQ multiplex PCR; TCRdb lists only in-frame clones, some missing. The table records about 160,000 clones, 77% of them present only once. Sequencing was performed on PBMCs. These receptors were obtained from a male donor in good health and CMV-seropositive.

This chain connects TRBV10-1 to TRBJ2-1; 10 bases align to TRBD2. This CDR3 is built from 16 residues. Germline CDR1 WNHNN, CDR2 SYGVQD (reference sequence). V shed 6 bases, J shed 7 bases, and the junction held 12 bases outside the gene matches. The DNA for the CDR3 is TGCGCCAGCAGCCGAACCCTAGCGGGGGCCGTAAATGAGCAGTTCTTC. Translated: CASSRTLAGAVNEQFF.

This sequence joins TRBV4-3 and TRBJ2-7; D not resolved. The CDR3 is 14 residues long. The germline V gene encodes CDR1 LGHNA and CDR2 YSLEER. V gave up 0 bases and J gave up 2 bases, with 8 bases separating them. CDR3 bases: TGCGCCAGCAGCCAAGATGTAAGCCCCTACGAGCAGTACTTC. This encodes CASSQDVSPYEQYF.

The genes are TRBV2 and TRBJ2-5; 13 bases agree with TRBD2. The J segment lost 2 bases and the V segment lost 5 bases, leaving 5 bases of the junction unmatched. This CDR3 is 16 amino acids long. Germline values: CDR1 SNHLY, CDR2 FYNNEI. Here the CDR3 DNA reads TGTGCCAGCAGTCCTGGACTAGCGGGAGCGCAAGAGACCCAGTACTTC. Amino acids: CASSPGLAGAQETQYF.

To note about this clone: Its ends do not fully match the called genes, so a read error is possible. V gene TRBV30 combines with J gene TRBJ2-3, with TRBD1 as a possible D gene (6 bases). Per the germline V gene, CDR1 is GTSNPN and CDR2 is SVGIG (reference sequence). This CDR3 region has 10 residues. CDR3 in DNA: TGTGCCTGGAGTGTAGGCCGACAGGTTTTT. It specifies CAWSVGRQVF.

The chain uses TRBV10-1 and TRBJ2-3; no reliable D call. This CDR3 contains 14 residues. CDR1 is WNHNN and CDR2 is SYGVQD in the germline V gene (reference sequence). V was trimmed by 3 bases and J by 2 bases, leaving 9 bases between them. The CDR3 reads CASSDALHTDTQYF. As DNA, the CDR3 is TGCGCCAGCAGTGATGCACTACACACAGATACGCAGTATTTT.

This chain uses TRBV7-9 with TRBJ1-5; 12 bases fit TRBD1. The CDR3 length is 15 residues. The V gene end was trimmed by 5 bases and the J gene end by 7 bases; junction bases not matched to a gene: 6. Germline CDR1 reads SEHNR; CDR2 reads FQNEAQ (reference sequence). CDR3 bases: TGTGCCAGCAGCCTCCGGGACAGGGGGCGGCAGCCCCAGCATTTT. Its protein product is CASSLRDRGRQPQHF. The variable domain in full, completed from reference TRBV7-9 and TRBJ1-5, reads DTGVSQNPRHKITKRGQNVTFRCDPISEHNRLYWYRQTLGQGPEFLTYFQNEAQLEKSRLLSDRFSAERPKGSFSTLEIQRTEQGDSAMYLCASSLRDRGRQPQHFGDGTRLSIL.

The chain uses TRBV2 and TRBJ2-7; maybe TRBD1 (6 bases). This CDR3 comprises 13 residues. With 8 bases removed from V and 4 bases from J, the gap between germline ends came to 15 bases. Germline-derived CDR1 and CDR2 are SNHLY and FYNNEI. The CDR3 is CASHRESSYEQYF. The CDR3, as DNA: TGTGCCAGCCACAGGGAGTCCTCTTACGAGCAGTACTTC.

With respect to this clone: Other nucleotide sequences in the sample specify the same CDR3. This rearrangement joins TRBV5-1 to TRBJ2-2; TRBD2 matches 8 bases. The germline gives CDR1 SGHRS, CDR2 YFSETQ. CDR3 length equals 15 residues. The V and J ends lost 6 bases and 2 bases, in that order; junction bases with no gene match: 6. This chain's CDR3 is CASTPSGGNTGELFF. The CDR3 nucleotides read TGCGCCAGCACCCCAAGCGGGGGCAACACCGGGGAGCTGTTTTTT. The whole variable domain, remainder taken from reference TRBV5-1 and TRBJ2-2, is KAGVTQTPRYLIKTRGQQVTLSCSPISGHRSVSWYQQTPGQGLQFLFEYFSETQRNKGNFPGRFSGRQFSNSRSEMNVSTLELGDSALYLCASTPSGGNTGELFFGEGSRLTVL.

The chain uses TRBV5-4 and TRBJ2-1, with TRBD1 as a possible D gene (6 bases). Germline V CDR1 and CDR2: SGHNT, YYREEE (reference sequence). The length of the CDR3 is 14 residues. V lost 4 bases and J 7 bases, leaving 15 bases between the germline ends. CDR3 region: CASSRQDLLNEQFF. CDR3 coding DNA: TGTGCCAGCAGCCGACAGGACCTCTTGAATGAGCAGTTCTTC.

The V and J genes are TRBV19 and TRBJ2-2; D perhaps matches TRBD1 (6 bases). This CDR3 spans 15 amino acids. The germline V gene encodes CDR1 LNHDA and CDR2 SQIVND (reference sequence). Trimming removed 3 bases from V and 6 bases from J, with 14 bases in between. The DNA of the CDR3 is TGTGCCAGTAGTATCCGCCCCCAGGGGCCCGGGGAGCTGTTTTTT. It translates to CASSIRPQGPGELFF. The full variable domain, with the rest looked up from reference TRBV19 and TRBJ2-2, is DGGITQSPKYLFRKEGQNVTLSCEQNLNHDAMYWYRQDPGQGLRLIYYSQIVNDFQKGDIAEGYSVSREKKESFPLTVTSAQKNPTAFYLCASSIRPQGPGELFFGEGSRLTVL.

The CDR3 sequence: CASSQGTGVNEKLFF. The CDR3, as DNA: TGCGCCAGCAGCCAAGGGACAGGGGTTAATGAAAAACTGTTTTTT. The chain uses TRBV4-1 and TRBJ1-4; 9 positions agree with TRBD1. CDR1 MGHRA and CDR2 YSYEKL come from the germline V gene. The CDR3 extends over 15 amino acids. Trimming at V came to 1 base and at J to 4 bases, leaving 1 base not matched to a gene.

This rearrangement joins TRBV18 to TRBJ1-1, with no clear D. CDR1 is KGHSH, CDR2 LQKENI, per germline. The CDR3 is 15 amino acids. The V end was cut by 0 bases, the J end by 0 bases, with 8 bases between. The CDR3 sequence is CASSPPSNLNTEAFF. For the CDR3, the DNA is TGTGCCAGCTCACCACCGAGTAACCTGAACACTGAAGCTTTCTTT. Based on the CDR3 plus reference TRBV18 and TRBJ1-1, the full variable domain is NAGVMQNPRHLVRRRGQEARLRCSPMKGHSHVYWYRQLPEEGLKFMVYLQKENIIDESGMPKERFSAEFPKEGPSILRIQQVVRGDSAAYFCASSPPSNLNTEAFFGQGTRLTVV.

This chain joins TRBV7-2 and TRBJ2-5; 7 positions match TRBD2. The CDR3 totals 16 residues. Germline CDR1 reads SGHTA; CDR2 reads FQGNSA. The junction had 11 bases not matched to a gene; V was cut back by 2 bases and J by 5 bases. The CDR3 reads CASSLRGLGGGETQYF. The CDR3 bases are TGTGCCAGCAGCTTAAGGGGCCTGGGCGGGGGTGAGACCCAGTACTTC.

This chain uses TRBV7-3 with TRBJ2-3, with 13 bases aligning to TRBD2. The germline gives CDR1 SGHTA, CDR2 FQGTGA. The CDR3 is 17 amino acids. Losses at the gene ends were 5 bases for V and 4 bases for J; bases not matched to a gene: 9. The CDR3 DNA reads as TGTGCCAGCAGCCCCGCAAGGACTAGCGGGGGTGCAGATACGCAGTATTTT. This sequence encodes CASSPARTSGGADTQYF.

This chain joins TRBV5-1 and TRBJ2-7, with TRBD2 identical over 14 bases. From germline, CDR1 is SGHRS and CDR2 YFSETQ. This CDR3 is 17 amino acids long. J gave up 6 bases and V 0 bases, and 8 bases lay outside the gene matches. The CDR3 reads CASSLGPTSGGAREQYF. In nucleotides, the CDR3 is TGCGCCAGCAGCTTGGGCCCGACTAGCGGGGGGGCCCGCGAGCAGTACTTC.

The chain combines TRBV19 with TRBJ2-7; D remains ambiguous. The CDR3 sequence is 11 residues long. Per the germline V gene, CDR1 is LNHDA and CDR2 is SQIVND (reference sequence). V was shortened by 5 bases and J by 4 bases, with 6 bases between the two germline ends. The CDR3 coding sequence is TGTGCCAGTAGTGATCTATACGAGCAGTACTTC. It specifies CASSDLYEQYF.

In its sample, this clone was seen a few times. The chain is built from TRBV7-2 and TRBJ2-3; D is unresolved. The V and J ends lost 5 bases and 9 bases respectively, with 12 bases between them. This CDR3 is built from 12 residues. Germline-derived CDR1 and CDR2 are SGHTA and FQGNSA. The CDR3 nucleotides are TGTGCCAGCAGCCGTCTAGGAAGGACGCAGTATTTT. This sequence encodes CASSRLGRTQYF.

The chain is built from TRBV18 and TRBJ2-3; 10 positions agree with TRBD2. CDR1 is KGHSH and CDR2 is LQKENI in the germline V gene. V trimming: 5 bases; J trimming: 1 base; junction bases outside the gene matches: 6. This CDR3 contains 16 residues. In nucleotides, the CDR3 is TGTGCCAGCTCAACTACTCTAGCGGGGGGCACAGATACGCAGTATTTT. Its translation is CASSTTLAGGTDTQYF.

A word on this clone: The sample has other DNA sequences that encode this CDR3 too. V is TRBV9 and J is TRBJ2-2; no definite D call. Trimming removed 0 bases from V and 5 bases from J, with 5 bases in between. Germline assignment: CDR1 SGDLS and CDR2 YYNGEE. This CDR3 has 13 residues. For the CDR3, the DNA is TGTGCCAGCAGCGTAGGCGGTACCGGGGAGCTGTTTTTT. Residues: CASSVGGTGELFF.

The chain carries TRBV10-3 and TRBJ2-1, with 9 bases matching TRBD2. CDR1 and CDR2 (germline): ENHRY, SYGVKD. This CDR3 comprises 14 residues. V was clipped by 11 bases and J by 8 bases; unmatched bases: 13. CDR3 bases: TGTGCCTCCAGGGAGGCTAGCGGGGCCGATGAGCAGTTCTTC. Protein product: CASREASGADEQFF.